Presented here are 23 T cell receptor beta chains from one specimen sequenced in a study of blood T cells in healthy people across ages. A sample-barcoded 5' primer and a J-beta primer mix were used in a second PCR of about 6 to 12 cycles. TCRdb re-called the 5' RACE reads through MiXCR, storing one row per CDR3 protein. Of 550,000 to 600,000 distinct CDR3 sequences in the sample, around half were seen once. The sequencing input was blood. All receptors come from a man aged 80 or over in good health.

The chain carries TRBV3-1 and TRBJ2-5, with D possibly being TRBD2 (6 bases). V lost 5 bases and J lost 5, with 18 bases in between. CDR1 and CDR2 (germline): LGHDT, YNNKEL (reference sequence). The CDR3 loop spans 15 amino acids. The CDR3 DNA is TGTGCCAGCAGCTCCCGGGGCCCGGAGGGGGAGACCCAGTACTTC. Its translation: CASSSRGPEGETQYF.

The chain employs TRBV29-1 and TRBJ2-5, with D tentatively TRBD1 (6 bases). With 1 base removed from V and 2 bases from J, the gap between germline ends came to 20 bases. The length of the CDR3 is 17 residues. Germline CDR1 reads SQVTM; CDR2 reads ANQGSEA. The CDR3 sequence: CSVEALSRDTLQETQYF. The CDR3 nucleotides are TGCAGCGTTGAAGCCCTAAGCCGGGACACCCTACAAGAGACCCAGTACTTC.

The J gene is TRBJ2-5, the V gene TRBV6-2 or TRBV6-3; D is unresolved. Trimming stripped 7 bases from V and 5 bases from J, with 20 bases between. Germline V gene sequence: CDR1 MNHEY, CDR2 SVGEGT. The CDR3 is 15 amino acids. In DNA, the CDR3 is TGTGCCAGCACCCTAGACCAATATCTAGGGGAGACCCAGTACTTC. Its protein is CASTLDQYLGETQYF.

Points on this clonotype: Given a much more abundant clone one base away, this may be a read error. The chain combines TRBV7-2 with TRBJ2-5; D ambiguous. The germline gives CDR1 SGHTA, CDR2 FQGNSA. The CDR3 consists of 11 residues. CDR3 bases: TGTGTCAGCAGCCTTTCTCGGACCCAGTACTTC. Translating it yields CVSSLSRTQYF.

This clonotype was observed many times. V is TRBV28 and J is TRBJ2-3, with 7 bases lining up with TRBD2. V trimming: 6 bases; J trimming: 3 bases; junction bases outside the gene matches: 9. Germline loops: CDR1 MDHEN, CDR2 SYDVKM. The CDR3 covers 15 residues. The CDR3, as DNA: TGTGCCAGCAGCCCCGTAGGACTAGAAACAGATACGCAGTATTTT. Amino acid sequence: CASSPVGLETDTQYF.

This clonotype was observed many times. This may stem from a read error, because a much larger clone lies one nucleotide away. V and J are TRBV7-9 and TRBJ2-5; weak D call: TRBD2 (7 bases). The CDR3 loop spans 15 amino acids. Per the germline V gene, CDR1 is SEHNR and CDR2 is FQNEAQ (reference sequence). Trimming left V 1 base short and J 5 bases short, with 14 bases between. CDR3 sequence (DNA): TGTGCCAGCAGCTTAGGCGGGGGTGGACAGGAGACCCAGTACTTC. Residues: CASSLGGGGQETQYF.

This clonotype was seen only a few times. The chain's CDR3 is CSARSPGLAESYEQYF. CDR3 nucleotides: TGCAGTGCTAGGTCACCGGGACTAGCGGAATCCTACGAGCAGTACTTC. The rearrangement uses TRBV20-1 and TRBJ2-7, with TRBD2 identical over 11 bases. The J segment lost 1 base and the V segment lost 3 bases, leaving 8 bases of the junction unmatched. Germline V CDR1 and CDR2: DFQATT, SNEGSKA (reference sequence). This CDR3 spans 16 amino acids.

The V and J genes are TRBV20-1 and TRBJ2-1; TRBD2 agrees at 8 bases. The CDR3 covers 14 residues. J gave up 12 bases and V 3 bases, and 13 bases lay outside the gene matches. Germline V gene data show CDR1 as DFQATT and CDR2 as SNEGSKA (reference sequence). The CDR3 spells CSARRGDPLTGQFF. DNA for the CDR3: TGCAGTGCTAGGCGGGGGGACCCCCTTACCGGGCAGTTCTTC.

The chain uses TRBV12-3 or TRBV12-4 and TRBJ2-1; possible D gene TRBD2, 6 bases. The CDR3 contains 13 residues. V was cut by 5 bases and J by 6 bases, with 11 bases left in between. CDR3 sequence: CASSRRESNEQFF. The CDR3 bases are TGTGCCAGCAGTAGGAGGGAGTCCAATGAGCAGTTCTTC.

The CDR3 sequence is CASSSLAYEQYF. CDR3 nucleotide sequence: TGTGCCAGCAGCTCCTTAGCCTACGAGCAGTACTTC. The chain links TRBV5-6 to TRBJ2-7; the D is unclear. This CDR3 region has 12 residues. CDR1 and CDR2 from the germline V gene are SGHDT and YYEEEE. Trimming shortened V by 3 bases and J by 2 bases, and 6 bases separated the two germline ends.

Details on this clonotype: One junction end disagrees with the germline gene, perhaps due to a read error. The chain has TRBV28 and TRBJ2-1, with TRBD1 matching 7 bases. This CDR3 is 16 amino acids long. CDR1 is MDHEN, CDR2 SYDVKM, per germline. In DNA, the CDR3 is TGTGCCAGCAGGATACTAGGGGGCGGTCTGTACAATGGGCAGTTCTTC. Protein sequence: CASRILGGGLYNGQFF.

The chain uses TRBV2 and TRBJ1-4, with 10 bases that match TRBD1. This CDR3 spans 16 amino acids. V was pared by 3 bases and J by 10 bases, with 11 bases of the junction left unmatched. Germline V lookup: CDR1 SNHLY, CDR2 FYNNEI. DNA of the CDR3: TGTGCCAGCAGTGAGGCGGACAGGGGGAGTTTGAGAAAACTGTTTTTT. Translating it yields CASSEADRGSLRKLFF.

This clonotype was recorded a few times. V is TRBV11-3 and J is TRBJ2-3, with 12 bases matching TRBD2. The CDR3 extends over 18 amino acids. Germline CDR1 and CDR2: SGHNT and YENEEA. V lost 1 base and J lost 0; bases outside the gene matches: 5. CDR3 bases: TGTGCCAGCAGCTTAGGACTAGCGGGGGACCATAGCACAGATACGCAGTATTTT. Its protein is CASSLGLAGDHSTDTQYF.

The chain combines TRBV7-2 with TRBJ1-1; no reliable D call. The CDR3 length is 15 residues. Germline V gene lookup returns CDR1 SGHTA and CDR2 FQGNSA. Deletions cut 1 base from V and 2 bases from J, with 11 bases between. The CDR3 loop is CASSLDTWANTEAFF. The DNA of the CDR3 is TGTGCCAGCAGCTTAGATACATGGGCAAACACTGAAGCTTTCTTT.

The rearrangement links TRBV24-1 to TRBJ1-5, with 8 bases fitting TRBD1. The CDR3 contains 15 residues. CDR1 and CDR2 (germline): KGHDR, SFDVKD. The V segment lost 2 bases and the J segment 7 bases; nucleotides outside the gene matches: 6. The CDR3 reads CATSDSSGGWQPQHF. CDR3 nucleotides: TGTGCCACCAGTGATTCCTCAGGGGGCTGGCAGCCCCAGCATTTT.

The chain employs TRBV5-1 and TRBJ1-1; 7 positions agree with TRBD1. This CDR3 comprises 15 residues. Germline V gene data show CDR1 as SGHRS and CDR2 as YFSETQ. The V segment lost 0 bases and the J segment 3 bases; nucleotides outside the gene matches: 5. DNA of the CDR3: TGCGCCAGCAGCTTGGAGACAGGGCGGGACACTGAAGCTTTCTTT. It encodes CASSLETGRDTEAFF.

This clonotype was detected many times. This chain connects TRBV5-1 to TRBJ2-3; D is possibly TRBD1 (5 bases). This CDR3 has 14 residues. In germline, CDR1 is SGHRS, CDR2 YFSETQ. V lost 0 bases, J lost 1 base, and 6 bases lay in between. The CDR3 sequence: CASSLVRGTDTQYF. For the CDR3, the DNA is TGCGCCAGCAGCTTGGTCAGGGGCACAGATACGCAGTATTTT.

V is TRBV20-1 and J is TRBJ2-2, with 8 bases that match TRBD1. Germline values: CDR1 DFQATT, CDR2 SNEGSKA (reference sequence). The CDR3 totals 16 residues. The trim removed 5 bases at V and 15 bases at J, leaving 23 bases unmatched. The CDR3 DNA reads TGCAGTGCTCCGCGGACAGGGCGAACACCGGGCTTCGAAATGTTTTTT. It yields the protein CSAPRTGRTPGFEMFF.

There are a few counts of this clonotype. The CDR3 reads CSVDPRRGGRNEQFF. The CDR3 region has the DNA TGCAGCGTTGACCCGCGTCGCGGGGGAAGGAATGAGCAGTTCTTC. J is TRBJ2-1 and V is TRBV29-1; 7 nucleotides match TRBD2. V dropped 3 bases and J dropped 7; count of bases not matched to a gene: 12. The CDR3 length is 15 residues. Germline CDR1 reads SQVTM; CDR2 reads ANQGSEA.

This chain joins TRBV25-1 and TRBJ2-7; D is ambiguous. The closer fit of TRBJ2-5 to the DNA end suggests the J call may be wrong. This CDR3 is 13 amino acids long. Looked up from germline, CDR1 is MGHDK and CDR2 is SYGVNS. The CDR3 sequence: CASSEWAPPTQYF. The CDR3 DNA reads TGTGCCAGCAGTGAATGGGCCCCGCCGACCCAGTACTTC.

This clonotype was detected once. This rearrangement joins TRBV2 to TRBJ2-5, with TRBD2 as a possible D gene (6 bases). This CDR3 has 14 residues. V was trimmed by 7 bases and J by 4 bases, leaving 16 bases between them. Germline CDR1 is SNHLY and CDR2 is FYNNEI. The CDR3 coding sequence is TGTGCCAGCACCAGGGAGCGGGTTGGAGAGACCCAGTACTTC. It is translated as CASTRERVGETQYF. Combining the CDR3 with reference TRBV2 and TRBJ2-5 gives the whole variable domain EPEVTQTPSHQVTQMGQEVILRCVPISNHLYFYWYRQILGQKVEFLVSFYNNEISEKSEIFDDQFSVERPDGSNFTLKIRSTKLEDSAMYFCASTRERVGETQYFGPGTRLLVL.

This clonotype was counted between two and nine times. The rearrangement uses TRBV6-6 and TRBJ2-7; 11 bases line up with TRBD1. The CDR3 consists of 15 residues. V lost 2 bases to trimming and J lost 3 bases; unmatched junction nucleotides: 3. The V gene's germline CDR1 is MNHNY and CDR2 SVGAGI (reference sequence). CDR3 DNA sequence: TGTGCCAGCAGTTACAGGGGACAGGGGGACTACGAGCAGTACTTC. The encoded protein is CASSYRGQGDYEQYF.

The rearrangement links TRBV3-1 to TRBJ1-2; perhaps TRBD1 as D (6 bases). Between the trimmed V and J ends, which lost 4 bases and 7 bases, there was a span of 16 bases. The CDR3 runs to 14 residues. Germline V lookup: CDR1 LGHDT, CDR2 YNNKEL (reference sequence). The CDR3 DNA is TGTGCCAGCAGCCGGGGGCGGCTTTGGGTTGGCTACACCTTC. Its translation: CASSRGRLWVGYTF.